Following are 2 T cell receptor beta chains from one sample sequenced in a study of identical twins. From the 5' RACE reads, TCRdb called clonotypes with MiXCR, one entry per CDR3 protein. The sample has about 890,000 distinct CDR3 sequences; approximately 13% are singletons. The same sample was also used in a study of yellow fever vaccine responses in identical twins.

Material: PBMCs. The receptors derive from a woman younger than 35 in good health.

At least ten counts were recorded for this clonotype. V is TRBV5-1 and J is TRBJ2-1, with a tentative D call TRBD1 (5 bases). Germline values: CDR1 SGHRS, CDR2 YFSETQ. The CDR3 spans 13 residues. Trimming took 4 bases from V and 8 from J, leaving 13 bases between them. This CDR3 is CASSPAGFDEQFF. The CDR3 DNA reads TGCGCCAGCAGCCCAGCAGGGTTCGATGAGCAGTTCTTC.

The V and J genes are TRBV24-1 and TRBJ2-1; 9 bases agree with TRBD1. There are 14 residues in the CDR3. The V gene's germline CDR1 is KGHDR and CDR2 SFDVKD. V lost 5 bases to trimming and J lost 9 bases; unmatched junction nucleotides: 7. The CDR3 loop reads CATSGQGVGAEQFF. DNA for the CDR3: TGTGCCACCAGTGGACAGGGGGTAGGGGCTGAGCAGTTCTTC.